These 13 T cell receptor beta chains originate from one sample sequenced in a study of T cells in Graves' hyperthyroidism and ophthalmopathy. Researchers amplified the TCR beta CDR3 regions from RNA transcripts. The HTBI primer set drove a first-round RT-PCR of the TCR CDR3. TCRdb reprocessed the multiplex PCR reads via MiXCR and lists one record per CDR3 protein. This table holds roughly 170,000 distinct CDR3 sequences, 8% to 9.5% found once. Sample: blood. The receptors shown here come from a woman aged 18-30 years with Graves' hyperthyroidism that later progressed to Graves' ophthalmopathy.

This clonotype has ten or more counts. The V call is TRBV12-3 or TRBV12-4, the J call TRBJ2-7, with no clear D. V lost 5 bases and J 2 bases, leaving 16 bases between the germline ends. The CDR3 has 15 residues. CDR3 residues: CASSPRAGKTYEQYF. CDR3 bases: TGTGCCAGCAGTCCCCGGGCAGGCAAAACCTACGAGCAGTACTTC.

This clonotype occurred many times. The gene calls are TRBV30 and TRBJ1-1, with D hard to call. CDR1 is GTSNPN and CDR2 is SVGIG in the germline V gene (reference sequence). The CDR3 covers 12 residues. The ends were cut back, 3 bases at V and 1 base at J, with 6 bases in the middle. In DNA form, the CDR3 reads TGTGCCTGGAGGAAGGAGAACACTGAAGCTTTCTTT. It codes for CAWRKENTEAFF.

The table lists this clonotype with many counts. This chain uses TRBV15 with TRBJ1-1; D is possibly TRBD1 (6 bases). The V and J ends lost 0 bases and 3 bases respectively, with 20 bases between them. The length of the CDR3 is 18 residues. From germline, CDR1 is LNHNV and CDR2 YYDKDF (reference sequence). CDR3 in amino acids: CATSRDQAGHLGDTEAFF. The CDR3 DNA follows: TGTGCCACCAGCAGAGATCAAGCGGGACACCTGGGGGACACTGAAGCTTTCTTT.

The V call is TRBV2, the J call TRBJ2-3; 9 nucleotides align to TRBD2. CDR1 and CDR2 from the germline V gene are SNHLY and FYNNEI. The CDR3 is 16 residues long. Trimming cost V 3 bases and J 2 bases; bases outside gene matches: 6. The CDR3 loop reads CASSEGLAGPTDTQYF. Here the CDR3 DNA reads TGTGCCAGCAGTGAGGGTCTAGCGGGGCCCACAGATACGCAGTATTTT. Full variable domain (rest looked up from reference TRBV2 and TRBJ2-3): EPEVTQTPSHQVTQMGQEVILRCVPISNHLYFYWYRQILGQKVEFLVSFYNNEISEKSEIFDDQFSVERPDGSNFTLKIRSTKLEDSAMYFCASSEGLAGPTDTQYFGPGTRLTVL.

Only a few counts were recorded for this clonotype. A read error may be the cause here, since a much bigger clone is one base away. The chain uses TRBV30 and TRBJ1-4, with 9 positions matching TRBD1. Germline V gives CDR1 GTSNPN, CDR2 SVGIG (reference sequence). The CDR3 contains 14 residues. The CDR3: CAWGVQGASEKLFF. The CDR3, as DNA: TGTGCCTGGGGTGTACAGGGGGCAAGTGAAAAACTGTTTTTT.

This clonotype appeared many times. The chain combines TRBV2 with TRBJ2-3, with 7 positions matching TRBD2. After removal of 8 bases from V and 0 bases from J, the junction contained 8 bases not matched to a gene. The CDR3 covers 15 residues. Germline CDR1 and CDR2: SNHLY and FYNNEI. CDR3 DNA sequence: TGTGCCAGCCACCCGGGGGGACGAAGCACAGATACGCAGTATTTT. Residues: CASHPGGRSTDTQYF.

This clonotype was detected many times. The chain has TRBV3-1 and TRBJ1-4; D might be TRBD1 (5 bases). With 2 bases removed from V and 7 bases from J, the gap between germline ends came to 14 bases. Germline CDR1 reads LGHDT; CDR2 reads YNNKEL (reference sequence). This CDR3 is built from 15 residues. The CDR3 loop reads CASSQRTGLGEKLFF. The CDR3 nucleotides read TGTGCCAGCAGCCAACGTACAGGATTAGGTGAAAAACTGTTTTTT.

The sample holds many counts of this clonotype. This chain uses TRBV20-1 with TRBJ2-7; 9 nucleotides agree with TRBD2. Germline-derived CDR1 and CDR2 are DFQATT and SNEGSKA (reference sequence). V lost 5 bases to trimming and J lost 4 bases; unmatched junction nucleotides: 6. The length of the CDR3 is 13 residues. CDR3 bases: TGCAGTGCTTTTAGCGGGAGCAGGTACGAGCAGTACTTC. This sequence encodes CSAFSGSRYEQYF.

To note about this clonotype: A much more abundant neighbour one base away suggests this may be a read error. The chain couples TRBV16 to TRBJ1-6, with D possibly being TRBD1 (5 bases). This CDR3 region has 14 residues. The germline V gene has CDR1 KGHSY and CDR2 FQNENV. The CDR3 sequence: CSSSAQWGNSPLHF. The CDR3 DNA reads as TGTTCCAGCAGCGCTCAGTGGGGGAATTCACCCCTCCACTTT.

This clonotype has more than one count but fewer than ten. This chain uses TRBV6-9 with TRBJ1-5; D may be TRBD1 (5 bases). The ends were cut back, 3 bases at V and 3 bases at J, with 15 bases in the middle. This CDR3 spans 16 amino acids. Germline CDR1 MNHGY, CDR2 SVAAGI. CDR3 nucleotides: TGTGCCAGCAGTTACCAGGGAGGAAGACCCAATCAGCCCCAGCATTTT. Protein product: CASSYQGGRPNQPQHF.

This clonotype came up many times. The genes are TRBV12-3 or TRBV12-4 and TRBJ1-4, with 7 positions matching TRBD1. The CDR3 covers 13 residues. J was trimmed by 8 bases and V by 7 bases; bases with no gene match: 7. CDR3 in amino acids: CASTFWGQEKLFF. The DNA of the CDR3 is TGTGCCAGCACCTTTTGGGGACAGGAAAAACTGTTTTTT.

This clonotype was recorded a few times. V usage is TRBV5-1 and J usage is TRBJ2-5; D gene uncertain. CDR3 size: 15 residues. Germline CDR1 and CDR2: SGHRS and YFSETQ. V was pared by 0 bases and J by 1 base, with 10 bases between. The CDR3 DNA follows: TGCGCCAGCAGCTTGGCCTTACAGATCCAAGAGACCCAGTACTTC. This encodes CASSLALQIQETQYF.

In its sample, this clonotype was seen many times. V usage is TRBV6-1 and J usage is TRBJ1-2, with D uncertain. Germline CDR1 MNHNS, CDR2 SASEGT. V dropped 0 bases and J dropped 5 bases, with 10 bases sitting between them. This CDR3 has 14 residues. The CDR3 protein is CASSEAGGFYGYTF. The CDR3 DNA sequence: TGTGCCAGCAGTGAAGCGGGAGGTTTTTATGGCTACACCTTC.